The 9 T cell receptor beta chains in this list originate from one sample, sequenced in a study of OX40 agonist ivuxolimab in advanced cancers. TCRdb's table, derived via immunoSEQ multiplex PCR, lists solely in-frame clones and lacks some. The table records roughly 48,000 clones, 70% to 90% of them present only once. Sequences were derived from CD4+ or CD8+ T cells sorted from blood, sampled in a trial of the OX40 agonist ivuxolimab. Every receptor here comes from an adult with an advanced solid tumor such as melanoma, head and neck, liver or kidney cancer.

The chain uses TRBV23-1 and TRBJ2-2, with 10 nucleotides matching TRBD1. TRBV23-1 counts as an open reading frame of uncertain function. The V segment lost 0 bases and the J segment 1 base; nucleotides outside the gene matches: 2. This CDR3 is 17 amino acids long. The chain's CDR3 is CASSQSRDRGNTGELFF. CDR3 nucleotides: TGCGCCAGCAGTCAATCGAGGGACAGGGGGAACACCGGGGAGCTGTTTTTT.

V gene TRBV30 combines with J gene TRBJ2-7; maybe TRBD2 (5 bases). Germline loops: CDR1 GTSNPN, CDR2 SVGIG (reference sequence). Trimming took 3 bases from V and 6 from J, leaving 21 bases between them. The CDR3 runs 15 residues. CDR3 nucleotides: TGTGCCTGGAGCCCGGGAACCTCCTATCCCGGCGAGCAGTACTTC. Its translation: CAWSPGTSYPGEQYF.

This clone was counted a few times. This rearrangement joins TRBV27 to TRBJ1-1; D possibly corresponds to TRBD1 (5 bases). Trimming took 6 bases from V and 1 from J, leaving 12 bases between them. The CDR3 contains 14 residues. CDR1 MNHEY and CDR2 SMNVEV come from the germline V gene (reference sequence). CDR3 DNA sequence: TGTGCCAGCAGATTTCAGGGTTCGAACACTGAAGCTTTCTTT. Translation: CASRFQGSNTEAFF.

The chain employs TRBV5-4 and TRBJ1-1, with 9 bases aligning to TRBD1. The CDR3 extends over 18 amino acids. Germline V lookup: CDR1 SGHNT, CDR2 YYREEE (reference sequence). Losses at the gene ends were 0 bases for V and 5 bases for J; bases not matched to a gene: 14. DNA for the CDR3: TGTGCCAGCAGCTTGGAAGGTAGAGGGACAGGGAAGAATACTGAAGCTTTCTTT. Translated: CASSLEGRGTGKNTEAFF.

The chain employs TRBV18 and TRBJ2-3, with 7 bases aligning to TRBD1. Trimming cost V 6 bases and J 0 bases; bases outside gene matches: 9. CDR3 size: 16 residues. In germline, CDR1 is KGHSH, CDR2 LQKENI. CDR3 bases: TGTGCCAGCTCCGCCCGAGGACAGGCTAGCACAGATACGCAGTATTTT. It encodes CASSARGQASTDTQYF.

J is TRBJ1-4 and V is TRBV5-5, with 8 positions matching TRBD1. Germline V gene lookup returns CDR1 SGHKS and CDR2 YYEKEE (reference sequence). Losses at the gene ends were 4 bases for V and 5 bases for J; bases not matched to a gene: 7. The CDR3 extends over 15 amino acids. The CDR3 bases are TGTGCCAGCAGCCTGCAGGGGGCTGGGAATGAAAAACTGTTTTTT. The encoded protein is CASSLQGAGNEKLFF.

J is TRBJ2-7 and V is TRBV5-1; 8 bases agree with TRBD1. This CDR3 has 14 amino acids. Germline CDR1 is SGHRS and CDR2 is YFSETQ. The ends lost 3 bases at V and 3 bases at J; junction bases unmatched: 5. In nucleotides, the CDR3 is TGCGCCAGCAGCTCCGGGACAGGTGACTACGAGCAGTACTTC. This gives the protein CASSSGTGDYEQYF.

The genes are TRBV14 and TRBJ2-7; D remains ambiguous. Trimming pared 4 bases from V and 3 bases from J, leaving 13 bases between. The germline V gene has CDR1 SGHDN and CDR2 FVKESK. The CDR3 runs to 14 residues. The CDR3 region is CASSPLDFYYEQYF. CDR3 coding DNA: TGTGCCAGCAGCCCCCTTGACTTTTACTACGAGCAGTACTTC.

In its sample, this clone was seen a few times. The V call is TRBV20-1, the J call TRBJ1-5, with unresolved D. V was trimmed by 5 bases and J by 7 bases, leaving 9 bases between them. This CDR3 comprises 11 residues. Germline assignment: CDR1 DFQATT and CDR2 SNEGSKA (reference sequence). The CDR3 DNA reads TGCAGTGCTCGTCTCGAACAGCCCCAGCATTTT. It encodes CSARLEQPQHF.